The 14 T cell receptor beta chains below all came from one sample that was sequenced in a study of blood T cell repertoires in COVID-19. The data were produced by immunoSEQ multiplex PCR, yet TCRdb's version contains in-frame clones alone and is incomplete. The sample lists approximately 140,000 clones; 65% to 90% were seen once. Sequenced sample: peripheral blood. These receptors came from a man between 65 and 85 years old with acute or convalescent COVID-19.

The chain is built from TRBV28 and TRBJ2-2, with TRBD1 matching over 7 bases. Germline V lookup: CDR1 MDHEN, CDR2 SYDVKM. The CDR3 is made up of 15 amino acids. The V gene end was trimmed by 2 bases and the J gene end by 3 bases; junction bases not matched to a gene: 3. The CDR3 sequence is CASSLRGGDTGELFF. DNA of the CDR3: TGTGCCAGCAGTTTAAGAGGGGGCGACACCGGGGAGCTGTTTTTT.

Here the CDR3 DNA reads TGTGCCACCAGCAGAGGGGGAGGGAAAGAGACCCAGTACTTC. Amino acids: CATSRGGGKETQYF. This chain uses TRBV15 with TRBJ2-5; 7 bases are a match to TRBD2. Trimming removed 1 base from V and 3 bases from J; junction bases left unmatched: 2. The CDR3 spans 14 residues. Germline V gene lookup returns CDR1 LNHNV and CDR2 YYDKDF (reference sequence).

This clone was found once. The V call is TRBV7-9, the J call TRBJ1-5; 8 bases align to TRBD1. J gave up 7 bases and V 2 bases, and 1 base lay outside the gene matches. Germline V CDR1 and CDR2: SEHNR, FQNEAQ (reference sequence). CDR3 length equals 13 residues. Here the CDR3 DNA reads TGTGCCAGCAGCTTATCAGGGGGCCAGCCCCAGCATTTT. It codes for CASSLSGGQPQHF.

At least ten counts were recorded for this clone. This chain joins TRBV9 and TRBJ2-5; a weak D match, TRBD2 (5 bases). Germline V lookup: CDR1 SGDLS, CDR2 YYNGEE. Between the trimmed V and J ends, which lost 4 bases and 2 bases, there was a span of 9 bases. CDR3 length equals 13 residues. CDR3 loop: CASSSEDQETQYF. CDR3 sequence (DNA): TGTGCCAGCAGCTCGGAGGATCAAGAGACCCAGTACTTC.

The chain has TRBV5-4 and TRBJ1-6, with 7 bases aligning to TRBD1. This CDR3 has 15 amino acids. Looked up from germline, CDR1 is SGHNT and CDR2 is YYREEE (reference sequence). J gave up 10 bases and V 4 bases, and 11 bases lay outside the gene matches. The CDR3 nucleotides are TGTGCCAGCAGCCGCGAGGGGGCTTTTGGGTCACCCCTCCACTTT. As protein: CASSREGAFGSPLHF.

In DNA form, the CDR3 reads TGCAGCGTTGAGGGACTAGCGAGCGAGCAGTACTTC. It translates to CSVEGLASEQYF. The rearrangement links TRBV29-1 to TRBJ2-7; the match to TRBD2 covers 10 bases. The germline gives CDR1 SQVTM, CDR2 ANQGSEA. Trimming removed 3 bases from V and 6 bases from J; junction bases left unmatched: 2. The CDR3 extends over 12 amino acids.

This chain uses TRBV28 with TRBJ2-3; 10 bases are a match to TRBD2. CDR1 and CDR2 from the germline V gene are MDHEN and SYDVKM. The V segment lost 7 bases and the J segment 5 bases; nucleotides outside the gene matches: 9. CDR3 length: 15 amino acids. The DNA for the CDR3 is TGTGCCAGCACGCCAAGCGGGAGGGCCGTAGATACGCAGTATTTT. This sequence encodes CASTPSGRAVDTQYF.

The V and J genes are TRBV6-2 or TRBV6-3 and TRBJ2-5; TRBD2 agrees at 15 bases. This CDR3 spans 16 amino acids. Germline loops: CDR1 MNHEY, CDR2 SVGEGT. Losses at the gene ends were 6 bases for V and 4 bases for J; bases not matched to a gene: 6. The CDR3 here is CASSLGTSGRRETQYF. DNA for the CDR3: TGTGCCAGCAGCCTCGGGACTAGCGGGAGGCGAGAGACCCAGTACTTC.

CDR3 DNA: TGTGCCAGCAGTGACGAGGTAGCGGGAGAGAATGAGCAGTTCTTC. It is translated as CASSDEVAGENEQFF. This chain links TRBV6-4 with TRBJ2-1, with 9 positions matching TRBD2. Looked up from germline, CDR1 is MRHNA and CDR2 is SNTAGT. With V trimmed by 2 bases and J by 7 bases, 6 bases remained unmatched. The CDR3 consists of 15 residues.

The V and J genes are TRBV5-8 and TRBJ2-3; TRBD2 aligns across 10 bases. The CDR3 is 17 residues long. The J segment lost 3 bases and the V segment lost 0 bases, leaving 7 bases of the junction unmatched. Germline assignment: CDR1 SGHTS and CDR2 YDEGEE. The CDR3 DNA reads as TGTGCCAGCAGCTTGGCCTTGACTAGCGGGTGGACAGATACGCAGTATTTT. It specifies CASSLALTSGWTDTQYF.

This clone was found a few times. At one end, the junction sequence differs from germline, possibly due to a read error. V and J are TRBV5-6 and TRBJ2-1; TRBD2 might be the D (6 bases). There are 14 residues in the CDR3. Germline V gene lookup returns CDR1 SGHDT and CDR2 YYEEEE. CDR3 in DNA: TGTGCCAGCAGCGAGGACTACTCCAACAATGAGCAGTTCTTC. Residues: CASSEDYSNNEQFF. The entire variable domain, with the rest obtained from reference TRBV5-6 and TRBJ2-1, is as follows: DAGVTQSPTHLIKTRGQQVTLRCSPKSGHDTVSWYQQALGQGPQFIFQYYEEEERQRGNFPDRFSGHQFPNYSSELNVNALLLGDSALYLCASSEDYSNNEQFFGPGTRLTVL.

This sequence joins TRBV24-1 and TRBJ2-7; tentatively, D is TRBD2 (6 bases). Between the trimmed V and J ends, which lost 1 base and 7 bases, there was a span of 10 bases. This CDR3 comprises 13 residues. The germline gives CDR1 KGHDR, CDR2 SFDVKD. The CDR3, as DNA: TGTGCCACCAGTGATTTTTTAGGGAGGGAGCAGTACTTC. It is translated as CATSDFLGREQYF.

CDR3 sequence: CASSPGTGAYNEQFF. The CDR3 region has the DNA TGTGCCAGCAGCCCAGGGACAGGGGCCTACAATGAGCAGTTCTTC. J is TRBJ2-1 and V is TRBV7-2; 10 bases match TRBD1. The V gene's germline CDR1 is SGHTA and CDR2 FQGNSA. The length of the CDR3 is 15 residues. J gave up 2 bases and V 5 bases, and 3 bases lay outside the gene matches.

In this sample, this clone turned up a few times. The rearrangement uses TRBV14 and TRBJ2-1, with no clear D. Deletions cut 0 bases from V and 3 bases from J, with 9 bases between. The CDR3 runs to 15 residues. Germline values: CDR1 SGHDN, CDR2 FVKESK. The CDR3: CASSQDLGSYNEQFF. The CDR3 coding sequence is TGTGCCAGCAGCCAAGATTTGGGCAGCTACAATGAGCAGTTCTTC.